The 10 T cell receptor beta chains below were found in one sample sequenced in a study of control samples from healthy donors and cancer patients. TCRdb keeps only in-frame clones here, not all; method: immunoSEQ multiplex PCR. The sample has around 19,000 clones; around 84% are singletons. Sequenced input: PBMCs. The origin of the receptors is a man aged 80 or over with head and neck cancer.

The chain's CDR3 is CASSQVGGSTEAFF. CDR3 DNA sequence: TGTGCCAGCAGCCAAGTAGGAGGGAGCACTGAAGCTTTCTTT. The chain has TRBV3-1 (or the pseudogene TRBV3-2) and TRBJ1-1; D gene uncertain. Germline assignment: CDR1 LGHDT and CDR2 YNNKEL (reference sequence). Trimming took 1 base from V and 4 from J, leaving 10 bases between them. The CDR3 has 14 residues.

The V call is TRBV15, the J call TRBJ1-2; D gene ambiguous. Trimming took 0 bases from V and 3 from J, leaving 8 bases between them. The CDR3 contains 14 residues. Germline V gene data show CDR1 as LNHNV and CDR2 as YYDKDF (reference sequence). For the CDR3, the DNA is TGTGCCACCAGCAGAGACGGGGTGGACTATGGCTACACCTTC. It is translated as CATSRDGVDYGYTF.

This clone occurred a few times. The chain recombines TRBV7-2 with TRBJ2-7; D ambiguous. The CDR3 is 15 residues long. Per germline, CDR1 SGHTA and CDR2 FQGNSA. With 2 bases removed from V and 3 bases from J, the gap between germline ends came to 14 bases. The CDR3 sequence is CASSLRSDFIYEQYF. CDR3 in DNA: TGTGCCAGCAGCTTAAGGAGCGACTTCATCTACGAGCAGTACTTC.

The genes are TRBV7-6 and TRBJ2-3; 12 bases map to TRBD2. CDR3 length equals 17 residues. Germline V gene lookup returns CDR1 SGHVS and CDR2 FNYEAQ. After removal of 4 bases from V and 3 bases from J, the junction contained 8 bases not matched to a gene. CDR3 in DNA: TGTGCCAGCAGCTCCGGACTAGCGGGGCCTATAACAGATACGCAGTATTTT. It encodes CASSSGLAGPITDTQYF.

V gene TRBV12-3 or TRBV12-4 combines with J gene TRBJ2-7; no clear D gene. V was clipped by 3 bases and J by 1 base, with 4 bases between them. This CDR3 region has 12 residues. CDR3 in amino acids: CASSLGSYEQYF. CDR3 in DNA: TGTGCCAGCAGTTTGGGGTCCTACGAGCAGTACTTC.

The CDR3 DNA reads TGTGCCAGCAGCTCTTTAGCGGGGGGGCCAAGTGAGCAGTTCTTC. Protein sequence: CASSSLAGGPSEQFF. The rearrangement joins TRBV7-6 to TRBJ2-1; TRBD2 agrees at 11 bases. V lost 4 bases and J lost 9; bases outside the gene matches: 8. The CDR3 is 15 residues long. Per germline, CDR1 SGHVS and CDR2 FNYEAQ. Based on the CDR3 plus reference TRBV7-6 and TRBJ2-1, the full variable domain is GAGVSQSPRYKVTKRGQDVALRCDPISGHVSLYWYRQALGQGPEFLTYFNYEAQQDKSGLPNDRFSAERPEGSISTLTIQRTEQRDSAMYRCASSSLAGGPSEQFFGPGTRLTVL.

The gene calls are TRBV2 and TRBJ2-2; D not resolved. The ends were cut back, 2 bases at V and 4 bases at J, with 11 bases in the middle. The CDR3 contains 15 residues. CDR1 and CDR2 from the germline V gene are SNHLY and FYNNEI. The CDR3 loop is CASSEWGSGTGELFF. The CDR3 coding sequence is TGTGCCAGCAGTGAATGGGGTTCGGGCACCGGGGAGCTGTTTTTT.

V usage is TRBV19 and J usage is TRBJ2-1, with 7 bases that match TRBD1. Germline CDR1 and CDR2: LNHDA and SQIVND (reference sequence). The trim removed 7 bases at V and 7 bases at J, leaving 16 bases unmatched. This CDR3 spans 16 amino acids. CDR3: CASKGESPGGLNEQFF. Written as DNA, the CDR3 is TGTGCCAGTAAAGGAGAGTCCCCAGGGGGTCTGAATGAGCAGTTCTTC.

The DNA of the CDR3 is TGCGCCAGCAGCTTGGCCAGGGGCACAGATACGCAGTATTTT. Its protein is CASSLARGTDTQYF. The chain joins TRBV5-1 to TRBJ2-3; maybe TRBD1 (5 bases). The V gene's germline CDR1 is SGHRS and CDR2 YFSETQ. Trimming pared 0 bases from V and 1 base from J, leaving 6 bases between. This CDR3 has 14 amino acids.

The rearrangement uses TRBV10-3 and TRBJ2-1, with TRBD2 identical over 8 bases. Looked up from germline, CDR1 is ENHRY and CDR2 is SYGVKD. J lost 0 bases, V lost 2 bases, and 3 bases had no gene match. This CDR3 is built from 16 residues. The CDR3 nucleotides are TGTGCCATCAGTGAGGTAGCGGGAAGCTCCTACAATGAGCAGTTCTTC. It codes for CAISEVAGSSYNEQFF.